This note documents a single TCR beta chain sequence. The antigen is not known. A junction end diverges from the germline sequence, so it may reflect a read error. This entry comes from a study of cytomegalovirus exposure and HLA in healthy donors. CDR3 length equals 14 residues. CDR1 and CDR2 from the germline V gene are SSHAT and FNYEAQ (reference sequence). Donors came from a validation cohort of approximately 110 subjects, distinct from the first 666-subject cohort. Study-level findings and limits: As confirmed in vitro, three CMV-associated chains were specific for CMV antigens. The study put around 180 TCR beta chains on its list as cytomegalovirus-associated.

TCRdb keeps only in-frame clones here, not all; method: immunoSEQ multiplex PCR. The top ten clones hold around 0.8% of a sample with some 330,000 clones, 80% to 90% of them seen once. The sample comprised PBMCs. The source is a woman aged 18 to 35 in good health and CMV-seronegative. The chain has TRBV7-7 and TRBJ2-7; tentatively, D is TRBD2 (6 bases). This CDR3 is CASSPDGRAYEQYF. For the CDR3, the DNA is TGTGCTAGCAGCCCCGACGGGAGAGCCTACGAGCAGTACTTC.